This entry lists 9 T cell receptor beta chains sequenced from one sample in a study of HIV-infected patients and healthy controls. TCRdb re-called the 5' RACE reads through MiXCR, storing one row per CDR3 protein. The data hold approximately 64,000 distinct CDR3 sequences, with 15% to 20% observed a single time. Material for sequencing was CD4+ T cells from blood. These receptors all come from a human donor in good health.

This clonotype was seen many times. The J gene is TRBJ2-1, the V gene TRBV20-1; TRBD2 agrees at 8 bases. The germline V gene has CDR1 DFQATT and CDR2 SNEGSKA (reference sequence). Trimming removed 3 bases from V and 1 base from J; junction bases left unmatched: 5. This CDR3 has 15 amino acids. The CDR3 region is CSASGLAGSYNEQFF. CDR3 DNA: TGCAGTGCTAGTGGACTAGCCGGTTCCTACAATGAGCAGTTCTTC.

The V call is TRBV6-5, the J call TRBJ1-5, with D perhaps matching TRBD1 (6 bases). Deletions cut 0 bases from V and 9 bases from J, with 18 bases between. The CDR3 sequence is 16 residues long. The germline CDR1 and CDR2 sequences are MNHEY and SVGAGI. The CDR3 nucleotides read TGTGCCAGCAGTTACTCGGCGAGGGGGGTTCGGTCGCCCCAGCATTTT. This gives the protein CASSYSARGVRSPQHF.

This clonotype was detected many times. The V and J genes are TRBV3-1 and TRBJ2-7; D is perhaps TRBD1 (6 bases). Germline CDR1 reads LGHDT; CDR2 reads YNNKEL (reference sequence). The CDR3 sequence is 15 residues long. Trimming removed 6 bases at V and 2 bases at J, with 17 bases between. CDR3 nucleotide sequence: TGTGCCAGCAGTATTTCGACAGGAGGCGCCTACGAGCAGTACTTC. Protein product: CASSISTGGAYEQYF.

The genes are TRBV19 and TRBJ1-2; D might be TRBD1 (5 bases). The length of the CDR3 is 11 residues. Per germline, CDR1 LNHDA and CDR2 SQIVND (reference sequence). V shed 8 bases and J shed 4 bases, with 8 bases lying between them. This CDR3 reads CASRTIYGYTF. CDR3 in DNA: TGTGCCAGTCGGACAATCTATGGCTACACCTTC.

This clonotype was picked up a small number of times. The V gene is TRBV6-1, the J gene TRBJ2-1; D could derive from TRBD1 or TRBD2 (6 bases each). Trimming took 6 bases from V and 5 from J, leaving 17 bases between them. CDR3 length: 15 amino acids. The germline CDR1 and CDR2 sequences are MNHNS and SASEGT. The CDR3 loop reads CASRPLPGAHNEQFF. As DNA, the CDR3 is TGTGCCAGCAGGCCCCTTCCGGGGGCGCACAATGAGCAGTTCTTC.

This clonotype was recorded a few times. The CDR3 region has the DNA TGTGCCATCGGGAGCGGGGGGGCCGAAGATACGCAGTATTTT. Its protein product is CAIGSGGAEDTQYF. The gene calls are TRBV10-3 and TRBJ2-3, with 10 bases lining up with TRBD2. Unmatched junction bases numbered 7, after V lost 8 bases and J lost 5 bases. Germline V gene sequence: CDR1 ENHRY, CDR2 SYGVKD. The CDR3 has 14 amino acids.

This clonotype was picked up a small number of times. CDR3 sequence: CASSYTAFPTGDTQYF. For the CDR3, the DNA is TGTGCCAGCAGTTACACCGCCTTTCCGACGGGAGATACGCAGTATTTT. The V and J genes are TRBV6-2 or TRBV6-3 and TRBJ2-3; D gene unclear. Germline lookup yields CDR1 MNHEY and CDR2 SVGEGT. Trimming took off 2 bases at V and 5 bases at J, with 17 bases between the two ends. The CDR3 runs to 16 residues.

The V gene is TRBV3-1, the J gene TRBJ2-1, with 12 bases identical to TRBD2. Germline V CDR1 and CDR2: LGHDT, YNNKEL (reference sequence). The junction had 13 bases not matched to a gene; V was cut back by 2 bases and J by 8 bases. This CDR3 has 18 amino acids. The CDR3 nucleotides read TGTGCCAGCAGCCAACCCAATCGACTAGCGGGAGTAGGGGATGAGCAGTTCTTC. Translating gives CASSQPNRLAGVGDEQFF.

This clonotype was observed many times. CDR3 coding DNA: TGCAGTGCTAGAGATCTTAGGCCAGGCGGCCAGCCCCAGCATTTT. Translating gives CSARDLRPGGQPQHF. J is TRBJ1-5 and V is TRBV20-1; no definite D call. Germline V CDR1 and CDR2: DFQATT, SNEGSKA (reference sequence). The CDR3 has 15 residues. Trimming took 0 bases from V and 7 from J, leaving 16 bases between them.